Each of the 8 T cell receptor beta chains below was sequenced from the same sample in a study of control samples from healthy donors and cancer patients. The data were produced by immunoSEQ multiplex PCR, yet TCRdb's version contains in-frame clones alone and is incomplete. Of approximately 100,000 clones detected, just over 85% appear once; the ten largest clones hold roughly an eighth. Sample: blood. These TCRs come from a man aged 30 to 45 in good health.

The genes are TRBV19 and TRBJ2-2; D ambiguous. There are 13 residues in the CDR3. In germline, CDR1 is LNHDA, CDR2 SQIVND (reference sequence). Trimming stripped 3 bases from V and 4 bases from J, with 6 bases between. CDR3 protein: CASSILVTGELFF. The CDR3 nucleotides read TGTGCCAGTAGTATTTTGGTCACCGGGGAGCTGTTTTTT.

The chain uses TRBV7-9 and TRBJ2-2; D possibly corresponds to TRBD2 (5 bases). This CDR3 contains 14 residues. With 5 bases removed from V and 4 bases from J, the gap between germline ends came to 11 bases. Looked up from germline, CDR1 is SEHNR and CDR2 is FQNEAQ (reference sequence). The DNA for the CDR3 is TGTGCCAGCAGCCGTACTAGTAGCACCGGGGAGCTGTTTTTT. Translation: CASSRTSSTGELFF.

This chain connects TRBV5-4 to TRBJ2-7; TRBD2 aligns across 11 bases. The junction had 3 bases not matched to a gene; V was cut back by 8 bases and J by 2 bases. The CDR3 runs 13 residues. Germline values: CDR1 SGHNT, CDR2 YYREEE (reference sequence). CDR3 nucleotide sequence: TGTGCCAGTGGGACTAGCGGTACCTACGAGCAGTACTTC. This gives the protein CASGTSGTYEQYF.

The chain has TRBV18 and TRBJ2-7; 10 bases match TRBD1. V was pared by 4 bases and J by 3 bases, with 3 bases of the junction left unmatched. Per the germline V gene, CDR1 is KGHSH and CDR2 is LQKENI. The CDR3 runs to 14 residues. CDR3 protein: CASSLRDRGYEQYF. The CDR3 DNA follows: TGTGCCAGCTCACTACGGGACAGGGGCTACGAGCAGTACTTC.

This rearrangement joins TRBV5-6 to TRBJ1-1, with D hard to call. Germline V gene lookup returns CDR1 SGHDT and CDR2 YYEEEE. V was clipped by 4 bases and J by 0 bases, with 19 bases between them. This CDR3 region has 17 residues. This CDR3 reads CASSPPYVTAMNTEAFF. CDR3 sequence (DNA): TGTGCCAGCAGCCCCCCTTACGTCACAGCCATGAACACTGAAGCTTTCTTT.

The V and J genes are TRBV7-9 and TRBJ1-1, with D hard to call. The CDR3 spans 13 residues. Germline V lookup: CDR1 SEHNR, CDR2 FQNEAQ (reference sequence). With 3 bases removed from V and 5 bases from J, the gap between germline ends came to 10 bases. The DNA for the CDR3 is TGTGCCAGCAGCTTCTTCGGTGATACTGAAGCTTTCTTT. Translated: CASSFFGDTEAFF.

This clone was seen a handful of times. The chain employs TRBV29-1 and TRBJ1-2; no firm D call. V was shortened by 3 bases and J by 12 bases, with 26 bases between the two germline ends. This CDR3 is built from 15 residues. Germline V gives CDR1 SQVTM, CDR2 ANQGSEA. Here the CDR3 reads CSVDPRSLLGGKNTF. The CDR3 coding sequence is TGCAGCGTTGATCCCCGGTCCCTTCTTGGTGGAAAGAACACCTTC.

The chain uses TRBV10-3 and TRBJ2-7, with D possibly matching TRBD2 (6 bases). Per germline, CDR1 ENHRY and CDR2 SYGVKD. The V and J ends lost 3 bases and 6 bases respectively, with 9 bases between them. CDR3 length: 12 residues. CDR3 amino acids: CAISEPGSEQYF. The DNA for the CDR3 is TGTGCCATCAGTGAACCCGGGAGCGAGCAGTACTTC.